The 26 T cell receptor beta chains listed next were all sequenced from one sample in a study of OX40 agonist ivuxolimab in advanced cancers. Clones were sequenced by immunoSEQ multiplex PCR, and TCRdb holds only the in-frame ones, with some missing. The repertoire consists of about 37,000 clones, with roughly 90% occurring once and the leading ten covering roughly 20%. The sequences come from CD4+ or CD8+ T cells sorted from blood, collected in a trial of the OX40 agonist ivuxolimab. The receptors were gathered from an adult with an advanced solid tumor such as melanoma, head and neck, liver or kidney cancer.

This clone has just a few counts. The genes are TRBV15 and TRBJ1-1; 10 bases agree with TRBD1. Germline assignment: CDR1 LNHNV and CDR2 YYDKDF (reference sequence). J lost 3 bases, V lost 5 bases, and 3 bases had no gene match. CDR3 length: 14 amino acids. CDR3 region: CATSGTGADTEAFF. CDR3 sequence (DNA): TGTGCCACCAGCGGGACAGGGGCGGACACTGAAGCTTTCTTT.

This sequence joins TRBV5-4 and TRBJ1-2; D call uncertain. V was clipped by 0 bases and J by 8 bases, with 14 bases between them. The CDR3 contains 14 residues. The V gene's germline CDR1 is SGHNT and CDR2 YYREEE (reference sequence). CDR3 nucleotides: TGTGCCAGCAGCTTGGACCGGGCTCCGAGGGGCTACACCTTC. Translation: CASSLDRAPRGYTF.

This chain connects TRBV10-1 to TRBJ1-1, with TRBD1 matching 7 bases. The J segment lost 5 bases and the V segment lost 3 bases, leaving 9 bases of the junction unmatched. The CDR3 consists of 15 residues. From germline, CDR1 is WNHNN and CDR2 SYGVQD (reference sequence). CDR3 sequence (DNA): TGCGCCAGCAGTGATGAACAGGGGACCAGGACTGAAGCTTTCTTT. Translating it yields CASSDEQGTRTEAFF.

The chain employs TRBV6-4 and TRBJ2-3; TRBD1 might be the D (5 bases). Germline V lookup: CDR1 MRHNA, CDR2 SNTAGT. The CDR3 spans 16 residues. Trimming shortened V by 3 bases and J by 0 bases, and 13 bases separated the two germline ends. The CDR3 DNA sequence: TGTGCCAGCAGTGAGTGGGGCACTACTAGCACAGATACGCAGTATTTT. It is translated as CASSEWGTTSTDTQYF.

This chain uses TRBV7-6 with TRBJ2-7, with 8 bases fitting TRBD1. The CDR3 length is 14 residues. V was clipped by 6 bases and J by 5 bases; unmatched bases: 9. From germline, CDR1 is SGHVS and CDR2 FNYEAQ. The CDR3 spells CASSSGQGRDEQYF. The CDR3 bases are TGTGCCAGCAGTTCCGGACAGGGCCGGGACGAGCAGTACTTC.

This chain connects TRBV11-3 to TRBJ1-5; weak D call: TRBD1 (6 bases). V was clipped by 3 bases and J by 5 bases, with 20 bases between them. Germline V gives CDR1 SGHNT, CDR2 YENEEA. The CDR3 runs 17 residues. The CDR3 DNA follows: TGTGCCAGCAGCTTCCCCTTATACAGGGAGAGACATCAGCCCCAGCATTTT. Translating it yields CASSFPLYRERHQPQHF.

CDR3 DNA: TGTGCCAGCAGCGTAGGGACAGCTCCGACTAATGAAAAACTGTTTTTT. Translating it yields CASSVGTAPTNEKLFF. V gene TRBV9 combines with J gene TRBJ1-4; tentative D call: TRBD1 (6 bases). Per the germline V gene, CDR1 is SGDLS and CDR2 is YYNGEE. This CDR3 is built from 16 residues. The ends were cut back, 0 bases at V and 2 bases at J, with 11 bases in the middle.

This clone came up once. The chain is built from TRBV30 and TRBJ1-4, with TRBD1 matching 9 bases. Germline trimming cut 8 bases from V and 0 bases from J; bases unmatched to any gene: 4. The V gene's germline CDR1 is GTSNPN and CDR2 SVGIG (reference sequence). This CDR3 spans 14 amino acids. The CDR3 region is CAHGQGTTNEKLFF. In DNA, the CDR3 is TGTGCCCATGGACAGGGGACAACTAATGAAAAACTGTTTTTT.

The chain combines TRBV5-6 with TRBJ2-2, with TRBD1 identical over 11 bases. The germline CDR1 and CDR2 sequences are SGHDT and YYEEEE. This CDR3 contains 17 residues. Trimming cost V 4 bases and J 6 bases; bases outside gene matches: 11. The DNA of the CDR3 is TGTGCCAGCAGCGCGTCCCCGGGGACAGGGGGAGCCGGGGAGCTGTTTTTT. Protein product: CASSASPGTGGAGELFF.

The chain is built from TRBV13 and TRBJ2-2, with D possibly being TRBD1 (6 bases). V dropped 4 bases and J dropped 6 bases, with 21 bases sitting between them. The CDR3 contains 17 residues. The V gene's germline CDR1 is PRHDT and CDR2 FYEKMQ (reference sequence). The CDR3 DNA follows: TGTGCCAGCAGCTGGGGGAGCTCTGCAGGGGAGCCCGGGGAGCTGTTTTTT. As protein: CASSWGSSAGEPGELFF.

The chain has TRBV10-3 and TRBJ1-3; 8 bases align to TRBD1. Losses at the gene ends were 6 bases for V and 2 bases for J; bases not matched to a gene: 6. CDR3 size: 15 residues. The germline CDR1 and CDR2 sequences are ENHRY and SYGVKD. The CDR3 reads CAISSDRGAGNTIYF. In DNA, the CDR3 is TGTGCCATCAGCTCCGACAGGGGAGCTGGAAACACCATATATTTT.

The rearrangement uses TRBV7-2 and TRBJ2-7, with 10 bases that match TRBD1. The length of the CDR3 is 14 residues. J was trimmed by 7 bases and V by 10 bases; bases with no gene match: 13. Germline CDR1 and CDR2: SGHTA and FQGNSA. CDR3 DNA sequence: TGTGCCAACCTCCCGGGACAGGGGCCCGCAGAGCAGTACTTC. It is translated as CANLPGQGPAEQYF.

This clone was found a few times. The chain couples TRBV7-7 to TRBJ2-7, with D perhaps TRBD2 (6 bases). V lost 3 bases, J lost 2 bases, and 14 bases lay in between. The CDR3 consists of 15 residues. CDR1 and CDR2 from the germline V gene are SSHAT and FNYEAQ (reference sequence). Here the CDR3 reads CASSFGGGETYEQYF. CDR3 DNA: TGTGCCAGCAGCTTTGGTGGCGGGGAGACCTACGAGCAGTACTTC.

The CDR3, as DNA: TGTGCCAGCAGTTACTCGGGGGCCTACGAGCAGTACTTC. This translates into CASSYSGAYEQYF. V is TRBV5-4 and J is TRBJ2-7; perhaps TRBD2 as D (6 bases). Deletions cut 5 bases from V and 2 bases from J, with 11 bases between. Germline lookup yields CDR1 SGHNT and CDR2 YYREEE (reference sequence). The CDR3 covers 13 residues.

The rearrangement uses TRBV19 and TRBJ2-7; D unclear. V lost 7 bases and J 1 base, leaving 17 bases between the germline ends. The CDR3 runs 15 residues. Per germline, CDR1 LNHDA and CDR2 SQIVND (reference sequence). For the CDR3, the DNA is TGTGCCAGTAATCGGTTTCAACTGTCGTCCTACGAGCAGTACTTC. This gives the protein CASNRFQLSSYEQYF.

The gene calls are TRBV4-1 and TRBJ2-1, with D possibly TRBD1 on 6 matching bases. V was pared by 1 base and J by 5 bases, with 6 bases between. Germline V gene data show CDR1 as MGHRA and CDR2 as YSYEKL. The CDR3 extends over 13 amino acids. CDR3 sequence: CASSQGQDNEQFF. Written as DNA, the CDR3 is TGCGCCAGCAGCCAAGGACAGGACAATGAGCAGTTCTTC.

The genes are TRBV30 and TRBJ1-1; 7 nucleotides line up with TRBD1. V gave up 4 bases and J gave up 7 bases; unmatched junction bases: 3. The germline V gene has CDR1 GTSNPN and CDR2 SVGIG (reference sequence). The CDR3 covers 11 residues. The CDR3 DNA reads TGTGCCTGGACAGGGGGTTATGAAGCTTTCTTT. As protein: CAWTGGYEAFF.

This chain uses TRBV2 with TRBJ2-7; D is possibly TRBD1 or TRBD2 (5 bases each). Trimming took off 2 bases at V and 3 bases at J, with 14 bases between the two ends. CDR1 is SNHLY and CDR2 is FYNNEI in the germline V gene. This CDR3 is built from 15 residues. The chain's CDR3 is CASSESTRGNYEQYF. The DNA of the CDR3 is TGTGCCAGCAGTGAATCCACACGGGGCAACTACGAGCAGTACTTC. Full variable domain (rest looked up from reference TRBV2 and TRBJ2-7): EPEVTQTPSHQVTQMGQEVILRCVPISNHLYFYWYRQILGQKVEFLVSFYNNEISEKSEIFDDQFSVERPDGSNFTLKIRSTKLEDSAMYFCASSESTRGNYEQYFGPGTRLTVT.

V is TRBV15 and J is TRBJ1-1; tentative D call: TRBD1 (6 bases). Germline assignment: CDR1 LNHNV and CDR2 YYDKDF (reference sequence). V lost 5 bases and J lost 10, with 14 bases in between. The CDR3 sequence is 12 residues long. The CDR3 protein is CATSLTGRAAFF. As DNA, the CDR3 is TGTGCCACCAGCCTCACAGGGCGAGCAGCTTTCTTT.

The V and J genes are TRBV5-1 and TRBJ2-1; 7 bases agree with TRBD1. The CDR3 sequence is 15 residues long. Unmatched junction bases numbered 2, after V lost 1 base and J lost 1 base. CDR1 is SGHRS, CDR2 YFSETQ, per germline. This CDR3 is CASSLTGDSYNEQFF. The DNA of the CDR3 is TGCGCCAGCAGCTTGACAGGGGATTCCTACAATGAGCAGTTCTTC.

The gene calls are TRBV6-1 and TRBJ2-7; TRBD1 agrees at 10 bases. The CDR3 has 14 amino acids. The V and J ends lost 9 bases and 0 bases, in that order; junction bases with no gene match: 5. Germline assignment: CDR1 MNHNS and CDR2 SASEGT. In DNA form, the CDR3 reads TGTGCCAGGTGGACAGGGGGACGCTCCTACGAGCAGTACTTC. It yields the protein CARWTGGRSYEQYF.

The chain has TRBV5-1 and TRBJ2-5; TRBD1 might be the D (6 bases). Germline V gene sequence: CDR1 SGHRS, CDR2 YFSETQ. The CDR3 is 14 residues long. V gave up 2 bases and J gave up 4 bases, with 12 bases separating them. The CDR3 coding sequence is TGCGCCAGCAGCTTAACAGGGTCCGGAGAGACCCAGTACTTC. This encodes CASSLTGSGETQYF.

This sequence joins TRBV5-6 and TRBJ1-5, with D possibly being TRBD1 (5 bases). The germline CDR1 and CDR2 sequences are SGHDT and YYEEEE. This CDR3 spans 15 amino acids. Trimming removed 0 bases at V and 5 bases at J, with 12 bases between. CDR3 DNA sequence: TGTGCCAGCAGCTTGGGGGACGGTCAGGATCAGCCCCAGCATTTT. It is translated as CASSLGDGQDQPQHF. Variable domain in full (rest from reference TRBV5-6 and TRBJ1-5): DAGVTQSPTHLIKTRGQQVTLRCSPKSGHDTVSWYQQALGQGPQFIFQYYEEEERQRGNFPDRFSGHQFPNYSSELNVNALLLGDSALYLCASSLGDGQDQPQHFGDGTRLSIL.

The chain links TRBV7-6 to TRBJ2-2; 8 positions match TRBD1. V lost 5 bases, J lost 6 bases, and 11 bases stayed unmatched. The CDR3 has 16 residues. Germline loops: CDR1 SGHVS, CDR2 FNYEAQ. The CDR3 loop reads CASSNFVGQEPGELFF. The CDR3 DNA reads TGTGCCAGCAGCAATTTCGTGGGACAGGAGCCCGGGGAGCTGTTTTTT.

The chain carries TRBV7-2 and TRBJ2-7; D gene uncertain. Germline-derived CDR1 and CDR2 are SGHTA and FQGNSA. The ends were cut back, 5 bases at V and 4 bases at J, with 12 bases in the middle. This CDR3 contains 13 residues. The CDR3 DNA sequence: TGTGCCAGCAGCCCTTTTGTTGGGTACGAGCAGTACTTC. This gives the protein CASSPFVGYEQYF.

The V call is TRBV27, the J call TRBJ1-2, with a possible D match to TRBD1 (5 bases). Per germline, CDR1 MNHEY and CDR2 SMNVEV (reference sequence). V lost 5 bases and J 7 bases, leaving 8 bases between the germline ends. The CDR3 is 11 residues long. The chain's CDR3 is CASSGGFGYTF. CDR3 in DNA: TGTGCCAGCAGTGGGGGGTTTGGCTACACCTTC.